A selection of T cell receptor beta chains follows, all from one sample in a study of T cell changes during pregnancy in multiple sclerosis. Sequencing was performed with immunoSEQ multiplex PCR; in TCRdb, only in-frame clones are kept and a portion is missing. Of 14,000 to 15,000 clones detected, roughly 85% appear once; the ten largest clones hold over 15%. The sequences come from CD8+ T cells from peripheral blood mononuclear cells, collected in the first trimester of pregnancy. Every receptor here comes from a female donor with multiple sclerosis, enrolled in a pregnancy study. CDR3s include the opening cysteine and the closing phenylalanine or tryptophan. Each record gives: D gene, V gene, J gene, CDR3 length, CDR3 protein, CDR3 DNA. The D gene is left open where the match is weak.

-	TRBV27	TRBJ2-2	13	CASKTGNTGELFF	TGTGCCAGCAAGACAGGGAACACCGGGGAGCTGTTTTTT
-	TRBV7-4	TRBJ2-4	18	CASSLNWGSEIAKNIQYF	TGTGCCAGCAGCTTAAATTGGGGCTCCGAGATAGCCAAAAACATTCAGTACTTC
-	TRBV7-6	TRBJ1-5	21	CASSLATGEREYLYSNQPQHF	TGTGCCAGCAGCTTGGCGACAGGCGAGAGGGAATATCTATATAGCAATCAGCCCCAGCATTTT
TRBD1	TRBV5-1	TRBJ2-2	18	CASSLFFRQGSSTGELFF	TGCGCCAGCAGCTTGTTTTTTCGACAGGGATCGAGTACCGGGGAGCTGTTTTTT
TRBD1	TRBV7-3	TRBJ1-1	15	CASSLSPTGITEAFF	TGTGCCAGCAGCTTAAGTCCGACAGGGATCACTGAAGCTTTCTTT
TRBD2	TRBV4-2	TRBJ2-3	16	CASSQEGAGATDTQYF	TGTGCCAGCAGCCAAGAGGGAGCGGGGGCCACAGATACGCAGTATTTT
TRBD1	TRBV9	TRBJ1-2	17	CASSSGQGANGNYGYTF	TGTGCCAGCAGCTCAGGACAGGGGGCGAATGGTAACTATGGCTACACCTTC
-	TRBV7-9	TRBJ2-7	14	CASSQLGGTYEQYF	TGTGCCAGCAGCCAATTGGGGGGAACCTACGAGCAGTACTTC
-	TRBV5-6	TRBJ2-4	13	CASSLEAYQVQYF	TGTGCCAGCAGCTTGGAGGCTTACCAGGTTCAGTACTTC
-	TRBV6-1	TRBJ1-1	13	CASSEGARNEAFF	TGTGCCAGCAGTGAAGGCGCTCGTAATGAAGCTTTCTTT